The clone carrying this T cell receptor beta chain was seen a handful of times. Germline lookup yields CDR1 SGHVS and CDR2 FQNEAQ. V lost 5 bases to trimming and J lost 0 bases, with 10 bases between them. This CDR3 has 14 amino acids. These data come from a study of blood T cell repertoires in COVID-19. Sequencing was performed with immunoSEQ multiplex PCR; in TCRdb, only in-frame clones are kept and a portion is missing. Among hundreds of thousands of clones listed, roughly 90% were seen once. The rearrangement joins TRBV7-8 to TRBJ1-2; tentatively, D is TRBD1 (6 bases). The sequence was obtained from a woman aged 60-75 years with acute or convalescent COVID-19. Specimen: peripheral blood. CDR3 sequence (DNA): TGTGCCAGCAGCCCGGACAGCGCTAACTATGGCTACACCTTC. Protein product: CASSPDSANYGYTF. Filled out from reference TRBV7-8 and TRBJ1-2, the complete variable domain reads GAGVSQSPRYKVAKRGQDVALRCDPISGHVSLFWYQQALGQGPEFLTYFQNEAQLDKSGLPSDRFFAERPEGSVSTLKIQRTQQEDSAVYLCASSPDSANYGYTFGSGTRLTVV.